The 32 T cell receptor beta chains in this list originate from one sample, sequenced in a study of T cell repertoires in cytomegalovirus infection. In TCRdb, the reads were re-called with MiXCR into one record per CDR3 protein. The repertoire holds around 900,000 distinct CDR3 sequences, roughly 30% seen once, with over 10% in the top ten. Their cognate antigens are unknown. The sequenced sample was cultured CD8+ T cells from PBMCs, obtained from culture after CMV antigen stimulation. The receptors stem from a human donor in good health (CMV status not recorded). Some clones in this sample may be carry-over from other donors' samples.

J is TRBJ1-1 and V is TRBV6-2 or TRBV6-3; D perhaps matches TRBD1 (5 bases). V lost 8 bases to trimming and J lost 5 bases, with 18 bases between them. The CDR3 totals 14 residues. Germline CDR1 MNHEY, CDR2 SVGEGT. The CDR3 region is CASPYGGVGTEAFF. Written as DNA, the CDR3 is TGTGCCAGCCCCTACGGGGGGGTCGGTACTGAAGCTTTCTTT.

The chain carries TRBV7-9 and TRBJ1-1; the D gene is possibly TRBD1 (5 bases). Germline CDR1 SEHNR, CDR2 FQNEAQ (reference sequence). The CDR3 loop spans 14 amino acids. The V gene lost 0 bases and the J gene lost 7 bases, with 12 bases spanning the gap. This CDR3 reads CASSLAGEHGEAFF. The CDR3, as DNA: TGTGCCAGCAGCTTAGCAGGGGAACATGGTGAAGCTTTCTTT.

This clonotype was seen a handful of times. The chain carries TRBV12-5 and TRBJ2-5; 7 bases agree with TRBD1. The trim removed 8 bases at V and 5 bases at J, leaving 11 bases unmatched. The CDR3 runs 14 residues. Germline V lookup: CDR1 LGHNT, CDR2 FRNRAP. The CDR3 region is CASSPGQQRETQYF. The CDR3 DNA is TGTGCTAGTAGCCCGGGACAGCAAAGGGAGACCCAGTACTTC.

The table lists this clonotype with many counts. The chain combines TRBV7-9 with TRBJ1-2, with a possible D match to TRBD1 (5 bases). The V end lost 5 bases, the J end lost 4 bases, and 14 bases lay between the germline ends. Germline loops: CDR1 SEHNR, CDR2 FQNEAQ (reference sequence). This CDR3 spans 14 amino acids. CDR3 DNA: TGTGCCAGCAGCCCAGTTGGGGGACCCTATGGCTACACCTTC. Its protein is CASSPVGGPYGYTF.

This clonotype occurred a few times. This chain uses TRBV27 with TRBJ2-1, with unresolved D. This CDR3 is 14 amino acids long. V was pared by 4 bases and J by 8 bases, with 15 bases between. The germline CDR1 and CDR2 sequences are MNHEY and SMNVEV (reference sequence). The CDR3 region is CASSSLLLIYEQFF. The CDR3 nucleotides read TGTGCCAGCAGTTCACTCCTCCTAATATATGAGCAGTTCTTC.

This clonotype was seen a few times. V usage is TRBV2 and J usage is TRBJ1-2, with D maybe TRBD1 (5 bases). This CDR3 comprises 10 residues. Germline V lookup: CDR1 SNHLY, CDR2 FYNNEI. The V and J ends lost 8 bases and 11 bases respectively, with 12 bases between them. Here the CDR3 reads CASAWGTYTF. For the CDR3, the DNA is TGTGCCAGCGCTTGGGGGACTTACACCTTC.

J is TRBJ2-1 and V is TRBV20-1; D tentatively reads TRBD1 or TRBD2 (5 bases each). Germline V gene sequence: CDR1 DFQATT, CDR2 SNEGSKA (reference sequence). This CDR3 has 18 amino acids. Trimming took 6 bases from V and 9 from J, leaving 33 bases between them. The CDR3 region has the DNA TGCAGTGCCGCCTGGTCCCTGATATTGGCTAGTGAGGGGAGTGAGCAGTTCTTC. Translated, it gives CSAAWSLILASEGSEQFF.

The sample holds many counts of this clonotype. The chain joins TRBV7-9 to TRBJ2-3; D perhaps matches TRBD2 (6 bases). CDR1 is SEHNR and CDR2 is FQNEAQ in the germline V gene (reference sequence). The CDR3 totals 15 residues. Trimming pared 2 bases from V and 2 bases from J, leaving 11 bases between. The CDR3: CASSLWRGLTDTQYF. Written as DNA, the CDR3 is TGTGCCAGCAGCTTATGGCGGGGCCTCACAGATACGCAGTATTTT.

This clonotype was seen ten or more times. The V and J genes are TRBV7-6 and TRBJ2-5, with TRBD2 matching over 14 bases. Germline V gene lookup returns CDR1 SGHVS and CDR2 FNYEAQ. This CDR3 is built from 15 residues. The V segment lost 5 bases and the J segment 5 bases; nucleotides outside the gene matches: 4. The CDR3 sequence: CASSRTSGGSETQYF. The CDR3 bases are TGTGCCAGCAGCAGGACTAGCGGGGGGAGTGAGACCCAGTACTTC. The entire variable domain, with the rest obtained from reference TRBV7-6 and TRBJ2-5, is as follows: GAGVSQSPRYKVTKRGQDVALRCDPISGHVSLYWYRQALGQGPEFLTYFNYEAQQDKSGLPNDRFSAERPEGSISTLTIQRTEQRDSAMYRCASSRTSGGSETQYFGPGTRLLVL.

Points on this clonotype: This may stem from a read error, because a much larger clone lies one nucleotide away. The chain has TRBV7-8 and TRBJ1-1; tentatively, D is TRBD1 (5 bases). CDR3 length: 15 amino acids. Deletions cut 7 bases from V and 0 bases from J, with 15 bases between. Germline V gives CDR1 SGHVS, CDR2 FQNEAQ. The CDR3 sequence is CASNGPGILNTEAFF. Written as DNA, the CDR3 is TGTGCCAGCAACGGACCAGGGATTTTGAACACTGAAGCTTTCTTT.

This clonotype appeared many times. The J gene is TRBJ1-6, the V gene TRBV12-5; D is perhaps TRBD1 (6 bases). The CDR3 length is 20 residues. In germline, CDR1 is LGHNT, CDR2 FRNRAP. The V end lost 1 base, the J end lost 4 bases, and 23 bases lay between the germline ends. CDR3 residues: CASGLAKEVTGYKYNSPLHF. CDR3 DNA: TGTGCTAGTGGTTTGGCCAAAGAGGTGACAGGTTACAAATATAATTCACCCCTCCACTTT.

The table lists this clonotype with a few counts. The chain joins TRBV27 to TRBJ2-3; TRBD1 agrees at 10 bases. The CDR3 is 17 amino acids. CDR1 MNHEY and CDR2 SMNVEV come from the germline V gene (reference sequence). Losses at the gene ends were 4 bases for V and 5 bases for J; bases not matched to a gene: 12. This CDR3 reads CASSSLTTGGAGDTQYF. CDR3 DNA sequence: TGTGCCAGCAGTTCCTTGACGACAGGGGGCGCGGGAGATACGCAGTATTTT.

The chain links TRBV20-1 to TRBJ2-1; D might be TRBD1 (6 bases). The V end lost 1 base, the J end lost 0 bases, and 10 bases lay between the germline ends. CDR1 and CDR2 (germline): DFQATT, SNEGSKA (reference sequence). This CDR3 has 15 residues. CDR3 protein: CSARVDSSSYNEQFF. For the CDR3, the DNA is TGCAGTGCTAGAGTGGACAGCAGCTCCTACAATGAGCAGTTCTTC.

This clonotype has a count of ten or more. The chain recombines TRBV7-3 with TRBJ2-3, with a possible D match to TRBD2 (6 bases). CDR1 is SGHTA and CDR2 is FQGTGA in the germline V gene. V lost 0 bases to trimming and J lost 0 bases, with 13 bases between them. The CDR3 is made up of 17 amino acids. The CDR3 bases are TGTGCCAGCAGCTTAACGGGGAGCGGGTATAGCACAGATACGCAGTATTTT. Its protein is CASSLTGSGYSTDTQYF. Full variable domain (missing parts from reference TRBV7-3 and TRBJ2-3): GAGVSQTPSNKVTEKGKYVELRCDPISGHTALYWYRQSLGQGPEFLIYFQGTGAADDSGLPNDRFFAVRPEGSVSTLKIQRTERGDSAVYLCASSLTGSGYSTDTQYFGPGTRLTVL.

Points on this clonotype: At one end the junction does not follow the germline gene, possibly because of a read error. This chain joins TRBV12-3 or TRBV12-4 and TRBJ1-2, with 7 bases lining up with TRBD1. The CDR3 contains 12 residues. This CDR3 reads CVSRIQGSGYTF. The CDR3 region has the DNA TGTGTCAGCAGAATACAGGGGTCTGGCTACACCTTC.

The chain joins TRBV18 to TRBJ2-1, with no clear D. The CDR3 contains 13 residues. The V and J ends lost 3 bases and 9 bases respectively, with 12 bases between them. Germline CDR1 KGHSH, CDR2 LQKENI. CDR3 amino acids: CASSPPRRSEQFF. CDR3 nucleotide sequence: TGTGCCAGCTCACCTCCCAGACGATCTGAGCAGTTCTTC.

The V and J genes are TRBV2 and TRBJ1-1; D not resolved. Trimming removed 7 bases at V and 2 bases at J, with 17 bases between. This CDR3 has 15 residues. Looked up from germline, CDR1 is SNHLY and CDR2 is FYNNEI. The CDR3 DNA is TGTGCCAGCACCATTCCACGGGCAGCCAACACTGAAGCTTTCTTT. Translated: CASTIPRAANTEAFF.

The chain employs TRBV7-9 and TRBJ2-2, with 9 bases lining up with TRBD1. J gave up 3 bases and V 3 bases, and 5 bases lay outside the gene matches. CDR1 SEHNR and CDR2 FQNEAQ come from the germline V gene (reference sequence). This CDR3 has 16 amino acids. CDR3 amino acids: CASSFPWTGDTGELFF. In DNA form, the CDR3 reads TGTGCCAGCAGCTTCCCCTGGACAGGGGACACCGGGGAGCTGTTTTTT.

This clonotype was observed a handful of times. In DNA form, the CDR3 reads TGTGCCAGCAGTTTAAAGAGACTAGACACAGATACGCAGTATTTT. This gives the protein CASSLKRLDTDTQYF. This sequence joins TRBV28 and TRBJ2-3; TRBD2 might be the D (6 bases). Trimming removed 2 bases at V and 2 bases at J, with 11 bases between. Germline V gene sequence: CDR1 MDHEN, CDR2 SYDVKM. CDR3 length: 15 amino acids. The entire variable domain, with the rest obtained from reference TRBV28 and TRBJ2-3, is as follows: DVKVTQSSRYLVKRTGEKVFLECVQDMDHENMFWYRQDPGLGLRLIYFSYDVKMKEKGDIPEGYSVSREKKERFSLILESASTNQTSMYLCASSLKRLDTDTQYFGPGTRLTVL.

This clonotype was seen many times. V gene TRBV7-2 combines with J gene TRBJ2-2, with D possibly TRBD1 on 6 matching bases. The V and J ends lost 4 bases and 7 bases respectively, with 16 bases between them. Germline lookup yields CDR1 SGHTA and CDR2 FQGNSA. The CDR3 totals 15 residues. CDR3 amino acids: CASSSYPRGGGELFF. The CDR3 DNA reads as TGTGCCAGCAGCTCCTATCCCAGGGGCGGCGGGGAGCTGTTTTTT.

This clonotype was counted many times. The chain couples TRBV7-8 to TRBJ2-3; 9 bases match TRBD2. J was trimmed by 5 bases and V by 3 bases; bases with no gene match: 6. This CDR3 region has 15 residues. The germline V gene encodes CDR1 SGHVS and CDR2 FQNEAQ. The CDR3 nucleotides are TGTGCCAGCAGCTTTCCGACTAGCGGCGTAGATACGCAGTATTTT. Protein: CASSFPTSGVDTQYF. Based on the CDR3 plus reference TRBV7-8 and TRBJ2-3, the full variable domain is GAGVSQSPRYKVAKRGQDVALRCDPISGHVSLFWYQQALGQGPEFLTYFQNEAQLDKSGLPSDRFFAERPEGSVSTLKIQRTQQEDSAVYLCASSFPTSGVDTQYFGPGTRLTVL.

The V call is TRBV7-6, the J call TRBJ2-7; 15 bases agree with TRBD2. After removal of 5 bases from V and 4 bases from J, the junction contained 6 bases not matched to a gene. The CDR3 runs 16 residues. Germline V gene sequence: CDR1 SGHVS, CDR2 FNYEAQ. CDR3 protein: CASSARTSGGVYEQYF. CDR3 nucleotide sequence: TGTGCCAGCAGCGCCCGGACTAGCGGGGGGGTGTACGAGCAGTACTTC.

This clonotype was counted at least ten times. V and J are TRBV7-2 and TRBJ2-7; 12 bases line up with TRBD2. V shed 6 bases, J shed 3 bases, and the junction held 6 bases outside the gene matches. CDR1 and CDR2 (germline): SGHTA, FQGNSA. The CDR3 sequence is 15 residues long. CDR3 region: CASSTGTSGFYEQYV. As DNA, the CDR3 is TGTGCCAGCAGTACCGGGACTAGCGGGTTCTACGAGCAGTACGTC.

The chain combines TRBV18 with TRBJ2-1; TRBD2 matches 12 bases. This CDR3 is 16 amino acids long. V gave up 4 bases and J gave up 7 bases; unmatched junction bases: 8. Germline V gene lookup returns CDR1 KGHSH and CDR2 LQKENI. As DNA, the CDR3 is TGTGCCAGCTCACTGACTAGCGGGGGTTCGTGGAATGAGCAGTTCTTC. Translation gives CASSLTSGGSWNEQFF.

This clonotype was counted between two and nine times. The rearrangement links TRBV6-2 or TRBV6-3 to TRBJ2-2; D gene uncertain. V lost 0 bases, J lost 4 bases, and 6 bases lay in between. The CDR3 sequence is 14 residues long. CDR1 MNHEY and CDR2 SVGEGT come from the germline V gene. CDR3 amino acids: CASSYSTPTGELFF. The CDR3 DNA reads TGTGCCAGCAGTTACTCCACCCCCACCGGGGAGCTGTTTTTT.

Only a few counts were recorded for this clonotype. The chain combines TRBV3-1 with TRBJ2-3; unclear D gene. The ends were cut back, 0 bases at V and 0 bases at J, with 4 bases in the middle. This CDR3 comprises 14 residues. Germline CDR1 reads LGHDT; CDR2 reads YNNKEL (reference sequence). The CDR3 loop is CASSQDPSTDTQYF. The CDR3 nucleotides read TGTGCCAGCAGCCAAGACCCGAGCACAGATACGCAGTATTTT.

The genes are TRBV27 and TRBJ1-2; TRBD1 might be the D (6 bases). Germline CDR1 reads MNHEY; CDR2 reads SMNVEV (reference sequence). V was pared by 3 bases and J by 4 bases, with 21 bases between. The CDR3 is 17 amino acids. The CDR3 nucleotides read TGTGCCAGCAGTTTGGCAGGGGCGGCGCAGGGCTTCTATGGCTACACCTTC. Protein: CASSLAGAAQGFYGYTF.

The chain uses TRBV9 and TRBJ2-1; D unclear. The germline V gene encodes CDR1 SGDLS and CDR2 YYNGEE. The CDR3 is 15 residues long. The V and J ends lost 4 bases and 5 bases respectively, with 16 bases between them. The CDR3 DNA reads TGTGCCAGCAGCCAAAGGTTGGGGATCCACAATGAGCAGTTCTTC. It specifies CASSQRLGIHNEQFF.

V usage is TRBV7-3 and J usage is TRBJ2-1, with a weak D call TRBD1 (6 bases). V dropped 3 bases and J dropped 8 bases, with 11 bases sitting between them. The germline gives CDR1 SGHTA, CDR2 FQGTGA. This CDR3 has 13 amino acids. CDR3 coding DNA: TGTGCCAGCAGCTTCGAACAGGGCGATGAGCAGTTCTTC. Translation: CASSFEQGDEQFF. The full variable domain, with the rest looked up from reference TRBV7-3 and TRBJ2-1, is GAGVSQTPSNKVTEKGKYVELRCDPISGHTALYWYRQSLGQGPEFLIYFQGTGAADDSGLPNDRFFAVRPEGSVSTLKIQRTERGDSAVYLCASSFEQGDEQFFGPGTRLTVL.

This CDR3 reads CASSLSSRVNTEAFF. The CDR3 bases are TGTGCCAGCAGTTTATCGTCCAGGGTGAACACTGAAGCTTTCTTT. The chain has TRBV27 and TRBJ1-1, with TRBD1 as a possible D gene (5 bases). Trimming stripped 0 bases from V and 0 bases from J, with 8 bases between. The CDR3 runs to 15 residues. Germline V gene sequence: CDR1 MNHEY, CDR2 SMNVEV (reference sequence).

This clonotype came up a few times. The chain employs TRBV12-3 or TRBV12-4 and TRBJ2-7, with TRBD1 identical over 10 bases. This CDR3 is built from 15 residues. J gave up 7 bases and V 4 bases, and 10 bases lay outside the gene matches. The CDR3 region is CASSSRDRGLREQYF. The CDR3 DNA reads TGTGCCAGCAGTTCCCGGGACAGGGGACTGCGGGAGCAGTACTTC.

This clonotype was counted between two and nine times. The chain employs TRBV12-3 or TRBV12-4 and TRBJ1-2; 10 bases agree with TRBD1. The CDR3 runs to 15 residues. J lost 8 bases, V lost 6 bases, and 12 bases had no gene match. CDR3 in amino acids: CASSAPRQGAHGYTF. As DNA, the CDR3 is TGTGCCAGCAGCGCTCCGCGACAGGGGGCGCACGGCTACACCTTC.